These T cell receptor beta chains were read from a single sample in a study of CD8 T cells in cerebrospinal fluid in Alzheimer's disease. After re-calling the 10x single-cell sequencing reads, TCRdb lists one entry per CDR3 protein, DNA absent. The table counts some 1,200 distinct CDR3 sequences; around 18% lies in the top ten. The sample taken for sequencing was cerebrospinal fluid. The receptor set was obtained from a human donor with Parkinson's disease. CDR3s include the opening cysteine and the closing phenylalanine or tryptophan. Size is stated for part of the rows, as once, few or many counts, or as a class when the clone is expanded.

TRBV5-1	TRBJ2-7	large	CASSLAGGGAGLSYEQYF
TRBV7-2	TRBJ2-3	large	CASSLMSADTQYF
TRBV6-5	TRBJ2-1	large	CASRLFRSGGAYNEQFF
TRBV27	TRBJ1-6	medium-sized	CASSEGSYNSPLHF
TRBV18	TRBJ1-2	-	CASSPVGDLRGGYTF
TRBV7-8	TRBJ2-4	medium-sized	CASSLDGAGDKNIQYF
TRBV20-1	TRBJ1-1	large	CSARAGSADIRAFF
TRBV4-3	TRBJ1-4	medium-sized	CASSQDTGAREKLFF
TRBV4-2	TRBJ1-2	medium-sized	CASSQDGQGRDGYTF
TRBV25-1	TRBJ1-6	-	CANTPEGSSYNSPLHF
TRBV6-2/TRBV6-3	TRBJ2-1	medium-sized	CASSYTSSYNEQFF
TRBV3-1	TRBJ1-3	medium-sized	CASSQGPISGNTIYF
TRBV7-6	TRBJ1-2	medium-sized	CASSPDRGERGYTF
TRBV14	TRBJ2-7	medium-sized	CASSPGLAGALCTYEQYF
TRBV19	TRBJ1-1	medium-sized	CASSIRPGANTEAFF
TRBV2	TRBJ2-3	medium-sized	CASRPGTSGLTDTQYF
TRBV20-1	TRBJ2-7	medium-sized	CSASLLRPGLAEYEQYF
TRBV3-1	TRBJ2-3	medium-sized	CASSHQTSGVTDTQYF
TRBV9	TRBJ1-1	medium-sized	CASSVTGQMNTEAFF
TRBV15	TRBJ1-2	-	CATSPGEGYGYTF
TRBV6-1	TRBJ2-5	medium-sized	CASNPGTVETQYF
TRBV5-4	TRBJ2-2	medium-sized	CASSLVQGRAGELFF
TRBV3-1	TRBJ2-7	hyperexpanded	CASSQDSQGFYEQYF
TRBV28	TRBJ2-1	medium-sized	CASRTLAGGNYNEQFF
TRBV24-1	TRBJ2-3	medium-sized	CATSDPGGPSTDTQYF
TRBV7-9	TRBJ2-3	medium-sized	CASSDGLAGGSTDTQYF
TRBV11-2	TRBJ2-7	medium-sized	CASSLDLTGSSYEQYF
TRBV3-1	TRBJ1-3	medium-sized	CASSQAHRGVTGNTIYF
TRBV28	TRBJ2-7	medium-sized	CASRVTGSDEQYF
TRBV20-1	TRBJ2-5	medium-sized	CSAGDRGRLAGGETQYF
TRBV9	TRBJ2-3	-	CASSLSGGAGTQYF
TRBV3-1	TRBJ2-1	medium-sized	CASSQGAGPYNEQFF
TRBV5-4	TRBJ2-7	-	CASSSLNYEQYF
TRBV19	TRBJ1-4	-	CASRIRGIASEKLFF
TRBV6-2/TRBV6-3	TRBJ2-5	medium-sized	CASSSANQETQYF
TRBV10-1	TRBJ2-3	-	CASSESWVHDTQYF
TRBV13	TRBJ2-1	medium-sized	CASSPWTSGSSYNEQFF
TRBV20-1	TRBJ1-2	medium-sized	CSARDRDSANYGYTF
TRBV7-6	TRBJ2-5	large	CASSLEANQETQYF
TRBV19	TRBJ2-7	-	CASMQGGSSYEQYF
TRBV4-2	TRBJ2-7	medium-sized	CASSQEWGLVFSEQYF
TRBV10-1	TRBJ2-2	-	CASSESGGQGSNTGELFF
TRBV4-3	TRBJ1-1	large	CASSQKRGTEAFF
TRBV30	TRBJ1-5	-	CAWSVLGSNQPQHF
TRBV6-1	TRBJ2-4	hyperexpanded	CASTINLLAGGRNIQYF
TRBV6-5	TRBJ2-6	medium-sized	CASSYSGRGPGGANVLTF
TRBV24-1	TRBJ2-1	medium-sized	CATSLRWDEQFF
TRBV9	TRBJ2-5	medium-sized	CASSVGDGVGETQYF
TRBV20-1	TRBJ1-2	-	CSAERQGTDGYTF
TRBV14	TRBJ2-5	medium-sized	CASSQGVGRQETQYF
TRBV3-1	TRBJ2-3	-	CASSQRSSGGAVDTQYF
TRBV24-1	TRBJ2-7	-	CATSDYGTGQYEQYF
TRBV7-9	TRBJ2-5	medium-sized	CASSLSPETQYF
TRBV27	TRBJ2-7	large	CASSRVVGEQYF
TRBV10-3	TRBJ2-3	large	CAISASGGEDTQYF